The clone carrying this TCR beta chain was seen ten or more times. The CDR3 has 14 amino acids. Unmatched junction bases numbered 16, after V lost 7 bases and J lost 9 bases. Germline CDR1 and CDR2: SGHRS and YFSETQ. The source of the sample is a study of breast tumors, draining lymph nodes, adjacent tissues. The lymph nodes were axillary draining lymph nodes from breast cancer patients. TCRdb ran MiXCR on the multiplex PCR reads and lists one entry per CDR3 protein. The table lists about 200,000 distinct CDR3 sequences, roughly 31% of them singletons, with approximately 4.3% in the top ten. Input material: axillary lymph node tissue. The receptor's source is a female donor with breast cancer. Some clones in this sample may be carry-over from other donors' samples. The genes are TRBV5-1 and TRBJ2-7; the match to TRBD2 covers 7 bases. CDR3 residues: CASDRGQAGDVQYF. DNA for the CDR3: TGCGCCAGCGACCGTGGGCAGGCGGGGGATGTGCAGTACTTC.